The 14 T cell receptor beta chains presented below share a single source sample, sequenced in a study of vaccination and CD4 T cells after COVID-19. Sequenced with the Oncomine TCR Beta short-read assay was DNA taken from cultured CD4+ T cells. TCRdb re-called the PCR reads through MiXCR, storing one row per CDR3 protein. Of 18,000 or so distinct CDR3 sequences listed, approximately 40% are singletons. Time point denoted: late sampling 161 to 241 days after vaccination in three convalescent patients. The treatment was: approximately 10-day PBMC culture with coronavirus spike peptide pools or control peptides (ViraFEST assay). The antigens of these receptors remain unknown. The material was CD4+ T cells from blood, cultured in vitro, obtained about 7 months after SARS-CoV-2 vaccination. The receptors come from a human donor who had recovered from COVID-19.

V gene TRBV7-8 combines with J gene TRBJ1-2; maybe TRBD1 (6 bases). CDR3 length: 14 amino acids. Germline lookup yields CDR1 SGHVS and CDR2 FQNEAQ. Trimming stripped 1 base from V and 4 bases from J, with 10 bases between. CDR3 in DNA: TGTGCCAGCAGCTTAGGACAGGACCTCTATGGCTACACCTTC. Translating gives CASSLGQDLYGYTF.

This clonotype occurred a few times. V gene TRBV19 combines with J gene TRBJ2-1, with D hard to call. Trimming removed 2 bases from V and 4 bases from J, with 9 bases in between. This CDR3 region has 14 residues. Germline assignment: CDR1 LNHDA and CDR2 SQIVND (reference sequence). CDR3 sequence reads: CASSIYRQYNEQFF. DNA of the CDR3: TGTGCCAGTAGTATATACCGTCAGTACAATGAGCAGTTCTTC.

V and J are TRBV7-8 and TRBJ2-1, with TRBD2 matching 10 bases. This CDR3 comprises 16 residues. Trimming at V came to 1 base and at J to 6 bases, leaving 6 bases not matched to a gene. CDR1 and CDR2 from the germline V gene are SGHVS and FQNEAQ. In DNA form, the CDR3 reads TGTGCCAGCAGCTTAGGGGCTAGCGGGGGTGGCAATGAGCAGTTCTTC. This encodes CASSLGASGGGNEQFF.

The rearrangement links TRBV21-1 to TRBJ2-7. TRBV21-1 is classified as a pseudogene. This CDR3 spans 12 amino acids. CDR3 sequence: CASRDRGYEQYF. The DNA of the CDR3 is TGTGCCAGCAGGGACCGAGGATACGAGCAGTACTTC.

This clonotype was observed a few times. The genes are TRBV4-2 and TRBJ2-3; D unresolved. V lost 0 bases, J lost 2 bases, and 6 bases lay in between. This CDR3 spans 14 amino acids. Per germline, CDR1 LGHNA and CDR2 YNFKEQ. The CDR3 DNA reads TGTGCCAGCAGCCAAGATGGTAACACAGATACGCAGTATTTT. This encodes CASSQDGNTDTQYF.

The chain links TRBV20-1 to TRBJ1-5; the D gene is possibly TRBD1 (5 bases). V shed 3 bases and J shed 9 bases, with 12 bases lying between them. CDR3 length: 12 residues. Per germline, CDR1 DFQATT and CDR2 SNEGSKA (reference sequence). The CDR3 DNA sequence: TGCAGTGCTAGTGTAGGGGCCCGGCCCCAGCATTTT. Translated, it gives CSASVGARPQHF.

The V gene is TRBV19, the J gene TRBJ2-5; TRBD1 might be the D (6 bases). The CDR3 runs to 16 residues. The germline gives CDR1 LNHDA, CDR2 SQIVND (reference sequence). Trimming stripped 5 bases from V and 2 bases from J, with 18 bases between. The chain's CDR3 is CASSPDGQLQQETQYF. CDR3 DNA sequence: TGTGCCAGTAGTCCCGATGGACAGTTACAGCAAGAGACCCAGTACTTC.

Written as DNA, the CDR3 is TGCAGTGCTAGAGACCCTGTGGGGGCCCCTGGAAACACCATATATTTT. It yields the protein CSARDPVGAPGNTIYF. This chain joins TRBV20-1 and TRBJ1-3; D is perhaps TRBD1 (6 bases). The CDR3 totals 16 residues. V lost 0 bases and J lost 2, with 14 bases in between. Germline V gene sequence: CDR1 DFQATT, CDR2 SNEGSKA (reference sequence).

The genes are TRBV24-1 and TRBJ2-5; 9 bases are shared with TRBD2. Losses at the gene ends were 4 bases for V and 5 bases for J; bases not matched to a gene: 13. This CDR3 has 17 residues. The V gene's germline CDR1 is KGHDR and CDR2 SFDVKD. CDR3 bases: TGTGCCACCAGTGACAGAGGTTATGCGGGAGGGACTGAGACCCAGTACTTC. It yields the protein CATSDRGYAGGTETQYF.

This clonotype occurred a few times. The V gene is TRBV20-1, the J gene TRBJ2-3; the match to TRBD1 covers 7 bases. V dropped 5 bases and J dropped 2; count of bases not matched to a gene: 7. This CDR3 is built from 14 residues. The V gene's germline CDR1 is DFQATT and CDR2 SNEGSKA (reference sequence). Here the CDR3 reads CSAADRDPTDTQYF. CDR3 bases: TGCAGTGCTGCTGACAGGGACCCCACAGATACGCAGTATTTT.

The rearrangement uses TRBV7-3 and TRBJ2-1; the D gene could be TRBD1 or TRBD2 (5 bases each). CDR3 length: 13 residues. The V and J ends lost 5 bases and 9 bases respectively, with 14 bases between them. Germline values: CDR1 SGHTA, CDR2 FQGTGA. The CDR3 loop reads CASSPTLRGEQFF. The CDR3 bases are TGTGCCAGCAGCCCAACCCTGAGGGGTGAGCAGTTCTTC.

Concerning this clonotype itself: Germline is not matched at one junction end, which may reflect a read error. The rearrangement joins TRBV10-3 to TRBJ1-2; 8 positions agree with TRBD1. The CDR3 totals 16 residues. Germline values: CDR1 ENHRY, CDR2 SYGVKD. The CDR3 coding sequence is TGTGCCATCAGTGAGTCGAATCCGGGACAGGTGGATGGCTACGCCTTC. It specifies CAISESNPGQVDGYAF.

This clonotype was detected only a few times. This chain connects TRBV20-1 to TRBJ1-2, with 9 bases aligning to TRBD1. The CDR3 runs 17 residues. With V trimmed by 0 bases and J by 7 bases, 15 bases remained unmatched. CDR1 is DFQATT and CDR2 is SNEGSKA in the germline V gene (reference sequence). CDR3 in amino acids: CSARDPLRTGAPGGYTF. DNA for the CDR3: TGCAGTGCTAGAGACCCTTTAAGGACAGGGGCGCCAGGTGGCTACACCTTC.

This clonotype was seen a few times. V usage is TRBV15 and J usage is TRBJ1-1; D uncertain. This CDR3 region has 13 residues. Germline assignment: CDR1 LNHNV and CDR2 YYDKDF (reference sequence). The V and J ends lost 6 bases and 3 bases respectively, with 11 bases between them. CDR3 in DNA: TGTGCCACCAGTATAAATGTCGACACTGAAGCTTTCTTT. Translation gives CATSINVDTEAFF.